The 5 T cell receptor beta chains reported below all come from one sample, sequenced in a study of blood T cell repertoires in COVID-19. The repertoire was sequenced with immunoSEQ multiplex PCR; TCRdb's copy has only in-frame clones and lacks some. Counted here are 200,000 to 250,000 clones, around 84% occurring once; the ten biggest clones make up approximately 6.8%. Sequenced input: peripheral blood. All receptors derive from a woman between 65 and 79 years old with active or convalescent COVID-19.

The chain has TRBV5-1 and TRBJ2-6; D perhaps matches TRBD1 (6 bases). This CDR3 is built from 20 residues. The germline CDR1 and CDR2 sequences are SGHRS and YFSETQ. V was shortened by 4 bases and J by 0 bases, with 23 bases between the two germline ends. CDR3 amino acids: CASSHSPHRTAFSGANVLTF. In DNA, the CDR3 is TGCGCCAGCAGCCACTCCCCCCACAGGACAGCGTTCTCTGGGGCCAACGTCCTGACTTTC.

The chain employs TRBV12-3 or TRBV12-4 and TRBJ2-7; D is undetermined. V lost 3 bases, J lost 6 bases, and 12 bases lay in between. The CDR3 is 13 residues long. The DNA for the CDR3 is TGTGCCAGCAGTTTTTCGGGTGATAGCGAGCAGTACTTC. It specifies CASSFSGDSEQYF.

The chain couples TRBV6-5 to TRBJ1-2; 11 bases fit TRBD1. The CDR3 has 14 amino acids. Trimming took 3 bases from V and 9 from J; bases not matched to a gene: 6. Germline CDR1 and CDR2: MNHEY and SVGAGI. The CDR3 loop reads CASSYGRDRGSYTF. The CDR3 bases are TGTGCCAGCAGTTATGGGCGGGACAGGGGGAGCTACACCTTC.

V is TRBV6-1 and J is TRBJ2-3; TRBD2 might be the D (7 bases). Trimming shortened V by 2 bases and J by 1 base, and 13 bases separated the two germline ends. The CDR3 contains 16 residues. In germline, CDR1 is MNHNS, CDR2 SASEGT. The CDR3 DNA follows: TGTGCCAGCAGTGAACTCGGGGGGCTTCGCACAGATACGCAGTATTTT. Amino acids: CASSELGGLRTDTQYF.

The chain recombines TRBV19 with TRBJ1-6; D remains ambiguous. The CDR3 is 16 residues long. Germline V gene data show CDR1 as LNHDA and CDR2 as SQIVND (reference sequence). The ends were cut back, 3 bases at V and 2 bases at J, with 11 bases in the middle. This CDR3 reads CASSMTGKTYNSPLHF. DNA of the CDR3: TGTGCCAGTAGTATGACGGGGAAAACCTATAATTCACCCCTCCACTTT.